This TCR beta chain stems from a study of shared clonotypes between healthy human individuals. This CDR3 has 13 residues. The germline V and J ends were trimmed by 6 bases and 2 bases, with 11 bases remaining between them. Germline loops: CDR1 SNHLY, CDR2 FYNNEI. Note on this clone: As yet, its antigen is unknown.

Replicate PCRs for sorted subsets used roughly 200 ng DNA; this equaled tens of thousands of T cell genomes. Data came from immunoSEQ multiplex PCR; TCRdb stores just in-frame clones and leaves some out. In the table there are some 2,500,000 clones, less than 95% of which are singletons. Notes on the study in general: Among donors, the sharing of clonotypes was expected to be influenced by sequencing depth.

The TCR originated in a man younger than 35 in good health. Some clones in this sample may be carry-over from other donors' samples. The sample consisted of naive CD4+ T cells from PBMCs. The subset: CD45RA+ positively selected. The genes are TRBV2 and TRBJ2-7; D is perhaps TRBD1 (6 bases). The CDR3 nucleotides are TGTGCCAGCAGAATGGGACACCCCTACGAGCAGTACTTC. Amino acids: CASRMGHPYEQYF.